This entry lists 24 T cell receptor beta chains sequenced from one sample in a study of blood T cell repertoires in COVID-19. Assay used: immunoSEQ multiplex PCR; TCRdb lists only in-frame clones, some missing. The profile shows 250,000 to 300,000 clones, 70% to 90% of them singletons. Sequenced material: peripheral blood. These receptors all stem from a man aged 18 to 30 with active or convalescent COVID-19.

The chain employs TRBV4-1 and TRBJ2-7; the D gene is possibly TRBD1 (6 bases). Per the germline V gene, CDR1 is MGHRA and CDR2 is YSYEKL. The CDR3 has 14 residues. V lost 4 bases to trimming and J lost 0 bases, with 10 bases between them. CDR3 nucleotides: TGCGCCAGCAGCCGGGACACCAACTCCTACGAGCAGTACTTC. This codes for CASSRDTNSYEQYF.

The V call is TRBV5-4, the J call TRBJ2-3; 8 positions match TRBD1. Per the germline V gene, CDR1 is SGHNT and CDR2 is YYREEE (reference sequence). The CDR3 length is 14 residues. Trimming cost V 3 bases and J 4 bases; bases outside gene matches: 4. In DNA, the CDR3 is TGTGCCAGCAGCTCGACAGGGGCGGCAGATACGCAGTATTTT. Amino acid sequence: CASSSTGAADTQYF.

The V call is TRBV14, the J call TRBJ1-2, with 11 bases aligning to TRBD1. V gave up 0 bases and J gave up 7 bases; unmatched junction bases: 7. Germline CDR1 SGHDN, CDR2 FVKESK. This CDR3 is 16 amino acids long. The CDR3 protein is CASSQDLRGTGGGYTF. CDR3 DNA: TGTGCCAGCAGCCAAGATCTTAGAGGGACAGGGGGTGGCTACACCTTC.

CDR3 in DNA: TGTGCCTGGAGTCTAGCGGGAGGAGTCAATGAGCAGTTCTTC. It codes for CAWSLAGGVNEQFF. The chain has TRBV30 and TRBJ2-1; TRBD2 matches at 11 bases. The J segment lost 6 bases and the V segment lost 2 bases, leaving 3 bases of the junction unmatched. Germline CDR1 is GTSNPN and CDR2 is SVGIG (reference sequence). The CDR3 runs 14 residues.

The V gene is TRBV15, the J gene TRBJ2-7; perhaps TRBD2 as D (5 bases). This CDR3 region has 16 residues. Germline-derived CDR1 and CDR2 are LNHNV and YYDKDF (reference sequence). V lost 2 bases, J lost 3 bases, and 17 bases lay in between. The CDR3, as DNA: TGTGCCACCAGCAGATCGCACGGAGCGGACCGCTACGAGCAGTACTTC. It codes for CATSRSHGADRYEQYF.

The V call is TRBV7-9, the J call TRBJ1-2; the D gene is possibly TRBD1 (5 bases). CDR3 size: 13 residues. Germline V gene data show CDR1 as SEHNR and CDR2 as FQNEAQ (reference sequence). Trimming shortened V by 5 bases and J by 5 bases, and 12 bases separated the two germline ends. CDR3 in amino acids: CASSLVEGYGYTF. The CDR3 bases are TGTGCCAGCAGCCTGGTGGAGGGGTATGGCTACACCTTC.

This clone appeared a single time. V is TRBV11-2 and J is TRBJ2-7; D might be TRBD1 (5 bases). Trimming removed 5 bases at V and 4 bases at J, with 18 bases between. Looked up from germline, CDR1 is SGHAT and CDR2 is FQNNGV. The CDR3 contains 15 residues. The CDR3 region is CASSNNRQGIYEQYF. The CDR3, as DNA: TGTGCCAGCAGCAATAACCGTCAGGGAATATACGAGCAGTACTTC. Full variable domain (rest looked up from reference TRBV11-2 and TRBJ2-7): EAGVAQSPRYKIIEKRQSVAFWCNPISGHATLYWYQQILGQGPKLLIQFQNNGVVDDSQLPKDRFSAERLKGVDSTLKIQPAKLEDSAVYLCASSNNRQGIYEQYFGPGTRLTVT.

The J gene is TRBJ1-3, the V gene TRBV7-9; 8 bases align to TRBD1. Germline trimming cut 5 bases from V and 4 bases from J; bases unmatched to any gene: 10. Germline V gene sequence: CDR1 SEHNR, CDR2 FQNEAQ (reference sequence). This CDR3 comprises 16 residues. The CDR3 DNA reads as TGTGCCAGCAGCGCCCGGACAGGGAAGGACGGAAACACCATATATTTT. It encodes CASSARTGKDGNTIYF.

The CDR3 is CASSLGTSGSDTQYF. The DNA of the CDR3 is TGTGCCAGCAGCCTCGGGACTAGCGGGTCAGATACGCAGTATTTT. The V gene is TRBV7-6, the J gene TRBJ2-3; 12 bases agree with TRBD2. V gave up 5 bases and J gave up 4 bases; unmatched junction bases: 4. The CDR3 spans 15 residues. The germline V gene has CDR1 SGHVS and CDR2 FNYEAQ.

The J gene is TRBJ2-7, the V gene TRBV18; 9 nucleotides agree with TRBD1. There are 14 residues in the CDR3. The trim removed 5 bases at V and 5 bases at J, leaving 7 bases unmatched. Germline V CDR1 and CDR2: KGHSH, LQKENI. The CDR3 DNA reads TGTGCCAGCTCAGAGGGGGACAGGGTCCACGAGCAGTACTTC. Translation gives CASSEGDRVHEQYF.

The rearrangement uses TRBV6-5 and TRBJ2-2; no clear D gene. The CDR3 is 15 amino acids. V was pared by 7 bases and J by 1 base, with 13 bases between. The germline V gene encodes CDR1 MNHEY and CDR2 SVGAGI. This chain's CDR3 is CASTSLYKNTGELFF. In DNA form, the CDR3 reads TGTGCCAGCACCTCATTGTACAAGAACACCGGGGAGCTGTTTTTT.

The chain carries TRBV18 and TRBJ2-5, with TRBD1 matching 7 bases. Germline V gives CDR1 KGHSH, CDR2 LQKENI. The trim removed 4 bases at V and 2 bases at J, leaving 1 base unmatched. There are 13 residues in the CDR3. Here the CDR3 DNA reads TGTGCCAGCTCACAGGGACAGCAAGAGACCCAGTACTTC. Translated: CASSQGQQETQYF.

This sequence joins TRBV5-6 and TRBJ2-5, with 7 bases identical to TRBD1. Germline-derived CDR1 and CDR2 are SGHDT and YYEEEE. With V trimmed by 1 base and J by 4 bases, 10 bases remained unmatched. This CDR3 spans 16 amino acids. The CDR3 DNA reads as TGTGCCAGCAGCTTGTTCTTAGGGGGCGCGTTAGAGACCCAGTACTTC. As protein: CASSLFLGGALETQYF.

The V call is TRBV27, the J call TRBJ1-5; a possible D gene is TRBD1 (5 bases). From germline, CDR1 is MNHEY and CDR2 SMNVEV (reference sequence). V lost 5 bases and J lost 6, with 17 bases in between. The CDR3 totals 15 residues. The CDR3 protein is CASSQIQGPAQPQHF. The DNA for the CDR3 is TGTGCCAGCAGTCAAATTCAGGGTCCGGCTCAGCCCCAGCATTTT.

The V gene is TRBV11-2, the J gene TRBJ1-2, with D uncertain. This CDR3 region has 15 residues. The V end was cut by 5 bases, the J end by 4 bases, with 17 bases between. Germline-derived CDR1 and CDR2 are SGHAT and FQNNGV. CDR3 region: CASSPEGTQIYGYTF. CDR3 nucleotides: TGTGCCAGCAGCCCCGAGGGCACCCAAATCTATGGCTACACCTTC.

The chain recombines TRBV29-1 with TRBJ1-4, with 8 bases aligning to TRBD1. Germline CDR1 SQVTM, CDR2 ANQGSEA. The CDR3 has 13 amino acids. After removal of 7 bases from V and 8 bases from J, the junction contained 9 bases not matched to a gene. The DNA of the CDR3 is TGCAGCGGACTATACAGGGGGGACGAAAAACTGTTTTTT. Amino acids: CSGLYRGDEKLFF. Using reference TRBV29-1 and TRBJ1-4 for the parts outside the CDR3, the full variable domain is SAVISQKPSRDICQRGTSLTIQCQVDSQVTMMFWYRQQPGQSLTLIATANQGSEATYESGFVIDKFPISRPNLTFSTLTVSNMSPEDSSIYLCSGLYRGDEKLFFGSGTQLSVL.

This chain links TRBV6-5 with TRBJ1-5; D not certain. This CDR3 contains 13 residues. Trimming stripped 5 bases from V and 4 bases from J, with 9 bases between. The germline gives CDR1 MNHEY, CDR2 SVGAGI. The CDR3 coding sequence is TGTGCCAGCAGTCCCGGGTTAAATCAGCCCCAGCATTTT. It yields the protein CASSPGLNQPQHF.

The chain couples TRBV5-1 to TRBJ2-7, with a tentative D call TRBD1 (6 bases). CDR3 length: 13 residues. Trimming left V 1 base short and J 1 base short, with 6 bases between. Per germline, CDR1 SGHRS and CDR2 YFSETQ. The CDR3 nucleotides are TGCGCCAGCAGCTTGACAGGGTCCTACGAGCAGTACTTC. Protein sequence: CASSLTGSYEQYF.

This chain links TRBV20-1 with TRBJ1-4, with TRBD1 as a possible D gene (5 bases). The CDR3 runs to 11 residues. Germline V gene lookup returns CDR1 DFQATT and CDR2 SNEGSKA (reference sequence). Trimming pared 6 bases from V and 14 bases from J, leaving 16 bases between. This chain's CDR3 is CSAANQGVLFF. CDR3 sequence (DNA): TGCAGTGCCGCAAACCAGGGTGTGCTGTTTTTT.

The V gene is TRBV4-2, the J gene TRBJ1-4; the D gene is possibly TRBD1 (5 bases). Germline loops: CDR1 LGHNA, CDR2 YNFKEQ. V shed 4 bases and J shed 3 bases, with 12 bases lying between them. The CDR3 runs 15 residues. CDR3: CASSPWGGSNEKLFF. The CDR3, as DNA: TGTGCCAGCAGCCCCTGGGGGGGGTCTAATGAAAAACTGTTTTTT.

The rearrangement links TRBV12-5 to TRBJ1-3, with TRBD1 identical over 8 bases. CDR3 length: 15 residues. Germline CDR1 and CDR2: LGHNT and FRNRAP. With V trimmed by 5 bases and J by 4 bases, 7 bases remained unmatched. CDR3 sequence reads: CASGPTGAGGNTIYF. The CDR3 nucleotides are TGTGCTAGTGGTCCGACAGGGGCTGGCGGAAACACCATATATTTT.

CDR3 sequence reads: CASSYLPGAGGETQYF. CDR3 DNA sequence: TGTGCCAGCAGTTATCTCCCAGGGGCAGGGGGGGAGACCCAGTACTTC. The gene calls are TRBV6-5 and TRBJ2-5; D is possibly TRBD1 (7 bases). CDR3 length: 16 amino acids. Germline V gives CDR1 MNHEY, CDR2 SVGAGI. Trimming removed 3 bases from V and 5 bases from J, with 19 bases in between.

The chain links TRBV6-5 to TRBJ1-1; a possible D gene is TRBD1 (6 bases). The length of the CDR3 is 15 residues. V shed 5 bases and J shed 0 bases, with 13 bases lying between them. Per germline, CDR1 MNHEY and CDR2 SVGAGI. The CDR3 nucleotides read TGTGCCAGCAGTCGCGTACAGGGAATGAACACTGAAGCTTTCTTT. Translated, it gives CASSRVQGMNTEAFF.

The chain combines TRBV2 with TRBJ1-1; D possibly corresponds to TRBD1 (5 bases). Germline values: CDR1 SNHLY, CDR2 FYNNEI. The CDR3 sequence is 12 residues long. V was trimmed by 3 bases and J by 5 bases, leaving 7 bases between them. The CDR3 DNA reads TGTGCCAGCAGTGACAGGGTAACTGAAGCTTTCTTT. Translation: CASSDRVTEAFF.